The clone carrying this T cell receptor beta chain was observed once. Its target is unknown. Because the CDR3's place on the DNA is in doubt, the DNA is left out and the CDR3 is given as listed by TCRdb. The sample belongs to a study of shared clonotypes between healthy human individuals. TCRdb's table, derived via immunoSEQ multiplex PCR, lists solely in-frame clones and lacks some. The table has 950,000 to 1,300,000 clones, approximately 76% seen once. A total of 14 residues make up the CDR3, ends included. Per germline, CDR1 MNHEY and CDR2 SMNVEV (reference sequence). General study results and limits: Only blood was sampled, and tissue TCR repertoires likely differ from blood ones.

This TCR was sampled from a man aged 18 to 30 in good health. J is TRBJ2-1 and V is TRBV27; the D call in the table, TRBD2, was not verified against the DNA. The sequencing sample was made of memory CD4+ T cells sorted from blood. Subset indicated: CD45RA-negative fraction. The CDR3 here is CASSSSTSGRAQFF.